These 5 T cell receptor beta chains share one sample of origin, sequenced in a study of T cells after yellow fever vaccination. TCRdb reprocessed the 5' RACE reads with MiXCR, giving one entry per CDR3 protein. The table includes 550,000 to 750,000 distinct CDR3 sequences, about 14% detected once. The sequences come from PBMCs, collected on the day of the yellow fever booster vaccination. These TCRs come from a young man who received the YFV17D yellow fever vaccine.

The CDR3 reads CASSYDPGLAGVVDTQYF. Here the CDR3 DNA reads TGTGCCAGCAGTTACGACCCGGGACTAGCGGGAGTAGTAGATACGCAGTATTTT. The chain combines TRBV11-1 with TRBJ2-3, with 14 bases fitting TRBD2. Trimming at V came to 6 bases and at J to 5 bases, leaving 13 bases not matched to a gene. This CDR3 region has 18 residues. CDR1 SGHAT and CDR2 FQDESV come from the germline V gene (reference sequence).

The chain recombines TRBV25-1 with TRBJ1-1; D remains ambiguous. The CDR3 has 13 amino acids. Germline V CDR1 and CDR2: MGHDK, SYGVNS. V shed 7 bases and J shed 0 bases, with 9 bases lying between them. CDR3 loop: CASKDGMNTEAFF. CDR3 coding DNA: TGTGCCAGCAAGGACGGCATGAACACTGAAGCTTTCTTT.

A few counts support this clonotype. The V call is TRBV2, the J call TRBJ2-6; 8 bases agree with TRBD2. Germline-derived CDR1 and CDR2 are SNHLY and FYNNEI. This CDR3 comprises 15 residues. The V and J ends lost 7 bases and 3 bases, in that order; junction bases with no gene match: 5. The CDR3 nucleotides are TGTGCCAGCACCTACGGGGGGGTTGGGGCCAACGTCCTGACTTTC. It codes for CASTYGGVGANVLTF.

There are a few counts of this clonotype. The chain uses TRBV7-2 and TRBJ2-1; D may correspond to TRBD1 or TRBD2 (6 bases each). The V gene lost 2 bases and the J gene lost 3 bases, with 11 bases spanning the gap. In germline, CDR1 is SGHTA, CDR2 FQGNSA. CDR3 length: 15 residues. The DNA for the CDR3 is TGTGCCAGCAGCTTATTAGGGGGAGGCTACAATGAGCAGTTCTTC. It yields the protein CASSLLGGGYNEQFF.

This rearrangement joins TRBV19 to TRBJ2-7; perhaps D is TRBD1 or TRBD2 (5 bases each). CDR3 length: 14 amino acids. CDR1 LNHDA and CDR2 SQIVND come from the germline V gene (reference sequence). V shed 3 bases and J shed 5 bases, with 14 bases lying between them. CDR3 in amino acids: CASSIEGLYDEQYF. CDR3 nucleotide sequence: TGTGCCAGTAGTATCGAGGGGCTTTATGACGAGCAGTACTTC.